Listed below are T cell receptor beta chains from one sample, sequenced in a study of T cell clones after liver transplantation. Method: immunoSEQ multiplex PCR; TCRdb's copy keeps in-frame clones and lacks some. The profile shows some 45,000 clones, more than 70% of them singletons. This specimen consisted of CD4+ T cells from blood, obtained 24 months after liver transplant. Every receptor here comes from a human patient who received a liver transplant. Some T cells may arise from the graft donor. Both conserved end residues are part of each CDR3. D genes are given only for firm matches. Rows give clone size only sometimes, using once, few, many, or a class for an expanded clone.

CDR3nt: TGCGCCAGCAGCTCAGGGGACAGCGGGAACTATGGCTACACCTTC; CDR3aa: CASSSGDSGNYGYTF; d_gene: TRBD1; v_gene: TRBV5-1; j_gene: TRBJ1-2; abundance: NA; len: 15
CDR3nt: TGTGCCAGTAAAGGCGGGAGGGCCATCGGTGAGCAGTTCTTC; CDR3aa: CASKGGRAIGEQFF; d_gene: TRBD2; v_gene: TRBV19; j_gene: TRBJ2-1; abundance: NA; len: 14
CDR3nt: TGTGCCAGCAGCGGGACCTCGAACACCGGGGAGCTGTTTTTT; CDR3aa: CASSGTSNTGELFF; d_gene: NA; v_gene: TRBV9; j_gene: TRBJ2-2; abundance: NA; len: 14
CDR3nt: TGTGCCAGCAGCTCCGCAGGGAACTATGGCTACACCTTC; CDR3aa: CASSSAGNYGYTF; d_gene: NA; v_gene: TRBV7-6; j_gene: TRBJ1-2; abundance: NA; len: 13
CDR3nt: TGTGCCAGCACCCCCGCAAATGAAAAACTGTTTTTT; CDR3aa: CASTPANEKLFF; d_gene: NA; v_gene: TRBV6-1; j_gene: TRBJ1-4; abundance: NA; len: 12
CDR3nt: TGTGCCTGGAAATACAGTGAGGACCGTGGGGAGCTGTTTTTT; CDR3aa: CAWKYSEDRGELFF; d_gene: NA; v_gene: TRBV30; j_gene: TRBJ2-2; abundance: NA; len: 14
CDR3nt: TGTGCCAGTACATTACTCTCTGGGGCCAACGTCCTGACTTTC; CDR3aa: CASTLLSGANVLTF; d_gene: NA; v_gene: TRBV28; j_gene: TRBJ2-6; abundance: NA; len: 14
CDR3nt: TGTGCCAGCAGTGAGTTGGAAGGGGCCTACGAGCAGTACTTC; CDR3aa: CASSELEGAYEQYF; d_gene: NA; v_gene: TRBV2; j_gene: TRBJ2-7; abundance: few; len: 14
CDR3nt: TGTGCCAGCAGCCCTCTTGGGGGGAAAACCTACAATGAGCAGTTCTTC; CDR3aa: CASSPLGGKTYNEQFF; d_gene: NA; v_gene: TRBV2; j_gene: TRBJ2-1; abundance: once; len: 16
CDR3nt: TGTGCCAGCAGCCAAGAGGAACTCCCTGGGTTTACGCAGTATTTT; CDR3aa: CASSQEELPGFTQYF; d_gene: NA; v_gene: TRBV14; j_gene: TRBJ2-3; abundance: NA; len: 15
CDR3nt: TGTGCCAGCAGCTTAGCTAGCTGGGGTACAGATACGCAGTATTTT; CDR3aa: CASSLASWGTDTQYF; d_gene: NA; v_gene: TRBV7-2; j_gene: TRBJ2-3; abundance: NA; len: 15
CDR3nt: TGTGCCAGCAGCTCACAGGGCTACGAGCAGTACTTC; CDR3aa: CASSSQGYEQYF; d_gene: NA; v_gene: TRBV25-1; j_gene: TRBJ2-7; abundance: NA; len: 12
CDR3nt: TGTGCCAGCAGCGTAAGATCAGGGCTACATGAAAAACTGTTTTTT; CDR3aa: CASSVRSGLHEKLFF; d_gene: NA; v_gene: TRBV7-8; j_gene: TRBJ1-4; abundance: once; len: 15
CDR3nt: TGTGCCAGCAGCTTAGTAAGGGACACTGAAGCTTTCTTT; CDR3aa: CASSLVRDTEAFF; d_gene: NA; v_gene: TRBV7-9; j_gene: TRBJ1-1; abundance: NA; len: 13
CDR3nt: TGCGCCAGCAGCCAAGATTTGGAGGGCGCGGGCTCTGGAAACACCATATATTTT; CDR3aa: CASSQDLEGAGSGNTIYF; d_gene: NA; v_gene: TRBV4-3; j_gene: TRBJ1-3; abundance: NA; len: 18
CDR3nt: TGTGCCAGCAGTTACTTTGCGGGACCGCCTCAGCCCCAGCATTTT; CDR3aa: CASSYFAGPPQPQHF; d_gene: NA; v_gene: TRBV6-8; j_gene: TRBJ1-5; abundance: NA; len: 15
CDR3nt: TGCGCCAGCGCGCAAGGGATTTTGAACACTGAAGCTTTCTTT; CDR3aa: CASAQGILNTEAFF; d_gene: NA; v_gene: TRBV4-1; j_gene: TRBJ1-1; abundance: NA; len: 14
CDR3nt: TGCGCCAGCAACAGAGGAGAGGGCTTCGGCGCAGATACGCAGTATTTT; CDR3aa: CASNRGEGFGADTQYF; d_gene: NA; v_gene: TRBV5-1; j_gene: TRBJ2-3; abundance: NA; len: 16
CDR3nt: TGCGCCAGCAGCTTAGGACCGGGACTATCCTCGCTAAGGGACAATGAGCAGTTCTTC; CDR3aa: CASSLGPGLSSLRDNEQFF; d_gene: TRBD2; v_gene: TRBV5-1; j_gene: TRBJ2-1; abundance: NA; len: 19
CDR3nt: TGTGCCAGCAGTCTCGGGGGTTTTACTGAAGCTTTCTTT; CDR3aa: CASSLGGFTEAFF; d_gene: NA; v_gene: TRBV28; j_gene: TRBJ1-1; abundance: NA; len: 13
CDR3nt: TGTGCCAGCGGACGGGGGGTCTCGGGCACTGAAGCTTTCTTT; CDR3aa: CASGRGVSGTEAFF; d_gene: NA; v_gene: TRBV6-5; j_gene: TRBJ1-1; abundance: NA; len: 14
CDR3nt: TGCGCCAGCAGCCAAGATCGCGTGGTACATGGCTACACCTTC; CDR3aa: CASSQDRVVHGYTF; d_gene: NA; v_gene: TRBV4-3; j_gene: TRBJ1-2; abundance: NA; len: 14
CDR3nt: TGTGCCAGCAATCTTCGAACAGATACGCAGTATTTT; CDR3aa: CASNLRTDTQYF; d_gene: NA; v_gene: TRBV2; j_gene: TRBJ2-3; abundance: NA; len: 12
CDR3nt: TGTGCCAGTAAACTCACTAGGGGACTTTCGTCCGGGGAGCTGTTTTTT; CDR3aa: CASKLTRGLSSGELFF; d_gene: NA; v_gene: TRBV19; j_gene: TRBJ2-2; abundance: NA; len: 16
CDR3nt: TGTGCCAGCAGCTTAGAGACAGGGGCCCTTGCGGGGAATGAGCAGTTCTTC; CDR3aa: CASSLETGALAGNEQFF; d_gene: TRBD1; v_gene: TRBV7-6; j_gene: TRBJ2-1; abundance: once; len: 17
CDR3nt: TGCGCCAGCAGCTCGGGAGCAGGGATCGGGGGCACTGAAGCTTTCTTT; CDR3aa: CASSSGAGIGGTEAFF; d_gene: NA; v_gene: TRBV5-1; j_gene: TRBJ1-1; abundance: NA; len: 16
CDR3nt: TGTGCCAGCAGTGACCCCAGAGGGGGGGCCGCTAACTATGGCTACACCTTC; CDR3aa: CASSDPRGGAANYGYTF; d_gene: NA; v_gene: TRBV28; j_gene: TRBJ1-2; abundance: NA; len: 17
CDR3nt: TGTGCCAGCAGTGAAACAGGGGGGCAGTACTTC; CDR3aa: CASSETGGQYF; d_gene: TRBD1; v_gene: TRBV6-5; j_gene: TRBJ2-7; abundance: NA; len: 11
CDR3nt: TGTGCCAGCAGTGAACTGTCAGGGAGGAATAGTGAGCAGTTCTTC; CDR3aa: CASSELSGRNSEQFF; d_gene: NA; v_gene: TRBV6-1; j_gene: TRBJ2-1; abundance: once; len: 15
CDR3nt: TGTGCCAGCAGCCCTCAGGGCGAGGGGCCTAATCAGCCCCAGCATTTT; CDR3aa: CASSPQGEGPNQPQHF; d_gene: NA; v_gene: TRBV7-9; j_gene: TRBJ1-5; abundance: once; len: 16
CDR3nt: TGTGCCAGCAGCGTAGGAGATAAGGCCACCCAGTACTTC; CDR3aa: CASSVGDKATQYF; d_gene: NA; v_gene: TRBV9; j_gene: TRBJ2-5; abundance: NA; len: 13
CDR3nt: TGTGCCAGCAGCCACGTCCGGGACAGGGGAGGAGATACGCAGTATTTT; CDR3aa: CASSHVRDRGGDTQYF; d_gene: TRBD1; v_gene: TRBV14; j_gene: TRBJ2-3; abundance: NA; len: 16
CDR3nt: TGTGCCAGCACCTCCTTCCGATCTGGAAACACCATATATTTT; CDR3aa: CASTSFRSGNTIYF; d_gene: NA; v_gene: TRBV11-2; j_gene: TRBJ1-3; abundance: NA; len: 14
CDR3nt: TGTGCCAGTAGTATAGGCCATCGGAGCACAGATACGCAGTATTTT; CDR3aa: CASSIGHRSTDTQYF; d_gene: NA; v_gene: TRBV19; j_gene: TRBJ2-3; abundance: NA; len: 15
CDR3nt: TGTGCCAGTCACTCAGGGCTGAGCAATCAGCCCCAGCATTTT; CDR3aa: CASHSGLSNQPQHF; d_gene: NA; v_gene: TRBV6-1; j_gene: TRBJ1-5; abundance: NA; len: 14
CDR3nt: TGTGCCAGTAGGGTCAACGGGGACTCCTTCTACGAGCAGTACTTC; CDR3aa: CASRVNGDSFYEQYF; d_gene: NA; v_gene: TRBV19; j_gene: TRBJ2-7; abundance: NA; len: 15
CDR3nt: TGTGCCAGCAGTTTGGGGCAGGTCTATGGCTACACCTTC; CDR3aa: CASSLGQVYGYTF; d_gene: NA; v_gene: TRBV28; j_gene: TRBJ1-2; abundance: NA; len: 13